A single count supports the clone carrying this TCR beta chain. The target antigen is unknown. The sample belongs to a study of regulatory dendritic cells for organ transplantation. General observations from the study: Of resting T cell subsets, memory CD8+ had the most alloreactive clonotypes. Naive T cells showed high diversity, memory cells less, memory CD8+ least.

The trim removed 0 bases at V and 5 bases at J, leaving 15 bases unmatched. Germline V gene lookup returns CDR1 SGHVS and CDR2 FNYEAQ. CDR3 size: 18 residues. This table comes from immunoSEQ multiplex PCR, and its TCRdb copy is limited to in-frame clones, with some not included. The table lists roughly 35,000 clones, approximately 91% of them singletons. The specimen was naive CD4+ T cells from blood. Described subset: CD45RA+ naive T cells. V and J are TRBV7-6 and TRBJ2-5; 7 bases agree with TRBD2. This TCR came from a human donor in good health. The CDR3 DNA is TGTGCCAGCAGCTTAGCGCCTAAGGCGGGAGATCGTAAGGAGACCCAGTACTTC. Translating it yields CASSLAPKAGDRKETQYF.